One T cell receptor beta chain is described in this entry. In the source study's methods: Reference gene primer amplification gave estimated nucleated cell counts. The protocol was immunoSEQ multiplex PCR, while the TCRdb copy is restricted to in-frame clones and leaves out a portion. D and trimming were read from the DNA, whereas the V and J calls and clone size are those reported in that table. The sample records roughly 15,000 clones, around four fifths being singletons. The source of the sample is a study of blood T cell repertoires in COVID-19. Study information: Samples taken during acute and convalescent COVID-19 were collected in the United States, Italy and Spain. T cells, B-cell-depleted T cells, or PBMCs supplied cDNA or gDNA.

The CDR3 length is 14 residues. CDR1 SGHVS and CDR2 FQNEAQ come from the germline V gene. V trimming: 5 bases; J trimming: 5 bases; junction bases outside the gene matches: 6. This sequence joins TRBV7-8 and TRBJ2-7; 10 bases are a match to TRBD1. Sequences were obtained from peripheral blood. The receptor's source is a man older than 75 with active COVID-19. CDR3 in DNA: TGTGCCAGCAGCGTCCCGGGACAGGGGCACGAGCAGTACTTC. It codes for CASSVPGQGHEQYF. Full variable domain (outside the CDR3, taken from reference TRBV7-8 and TRBJ2-7): GAGVSQSPRYKVAKRGQDVALRCDPISGHVSLFWYQQALGQGPEFLTYFQNEAQLDKSGLPSDRFFAERPEGSVSTLKIQRTQQEDSAVYLCASSVPGQGHEQYFGPGTRLTVT.